Below, 20 T cell receptor beta chains from the same sample are listed, as sequenced in a study of a mutant IDH1 vaccine in newly diagnosed glioma. Indicated time point: week 47, end of study. It was 300 ug of mutant IDH1 20-mer peptide that made up each vaccine dose, given with topical imiquimod. TCRdb's table, derived via immunoSEQ multiplex PCR, lists solely in-frame clones and lacks some. The sample comprises about 50,000 clones, 60% to 85% of which are singletons, and 4.9% rests with the top ten. Their antigens are not known. This specimen was PBMCs, taken from a glioma patient whose treatment included an IDH1 peptide vaccine. The source is a woman aged 40 to 50 with glioma. Some clones in this sample may be carry-over from other donors' samples.

The chain carries TRBV25-1 and TRBJ1-3; 9 bases are shared with TRBD1. The CDR3 runs to 12 residues. J lost 4 bases, V lost 8 bases, and 0 bases had no gene match. Germline CDR1 and CDR2: MGHDK and SYGVNS. CDR3 protein: CASGTGGNTIYF. CDR3 bases: TGTGCCAGCGGGACAGGGGGAAACACCATATATTTT.

The chain is built from TRBV9 and TRBJ2-3; no clear D. Between the trimmed V and J ends, which lost 2 bases and 4 bases, there was a span of 8 bases. Germline V lookup: CDR1 SGDLS, CDR2 YYNGEE. The length of the CDR3 is 13 residues. The CDR3: CASSVSPADTQYF. CDR3 DNA sequence: TGTGCCAGCAGCGTCTCCCCCGCAGATACGCAGTATTTT.

The chain combines TRBV19 with TRBJ1-1; 8 nucleotides align to TRBD1. CDR1 and CDR2 from the germline V gene are LNHDA and SQIVND (reference sequence). V was pared by 3 bases and J by 11 bases, with 8 bases of the junction left unmatched. CDR3 size: 13 residues. As DNA, the CDR3 is TGTGCCAGTAGTATTGGACAGGGCCGCATGGCTTTCTTT. Its protein product is CASSIGQGRMAFF.

The V and J genes are TRBV7-9 and TRBJ2-3; 7 bases are a match to TRBD2. The V gene end was trimmed by 1 base and the J gene end by 0 bases; junction bases not matched to a gene: 4. CDR1 and CDR2 (germline): SEHNR, FQNEAQ (reference sequence). The CDR3 consists of 16 residues. The DNA of the CDR3 is TGTGCCAGCAGCTTAGGGGAGGGCAGTAGCACAGATACGCAGTATTTT. Amino acid sequence: CASSLGEGSSTDTQYF.

In this sample, this clone turned up a few times. This chain joins TRBV13 and TRBJ1-1, with D possibly being TRBD1 (6 bases). V dropped 0 bases and J dropped 1 base, with 6 bases sitting between them. Germline lookup yields CDR1 PRHDT and CDR2 FYEKMQ (reference sequence). The CDR3 has 14 residues. Written as DNA, the CDR3 is TGTGCCAGCAGCTTAGGACAGGGGAACACTGAAGCTTTCTTT. This codes for CASSLGQGNTEAFF.

The rearrangement links TRBV5-4 to TRBJ2-7; D gene unclear. Germline lookup yields CDR1 SGHNT and CDR2 YYREEE (reference sequence). There are 13 residues in the CDR3. The V end lost 3 bases, the J end lost 0 bases, and 7 bases lay between the germline ends. The CDR3 region has the DNA TGTGCCAGCAGCTCGAGGAGCTCCTACGAGCAGTACTTC. This gives the protein CASSSRSSYEQYF.

This rearrangement joins TRBV6-4 to TRBJ1-1; D unclear. The CDR3 is made up of 14 amino acids. V dropped 2 bases and J dropped 2 bases, with 9 bases sitting between them. CDR1 and CDR2 from the germline V gene are MRHNA and SNTAGT. This chain's CDR3 is CASSDRPGNTEAFF. DNA of the CDR3: TGTGCCAGCAGTGACCGGCCGGGAAACACTGAAGCTTTCTTT.

This sequence joins TRBV18 and TRBJ2-1; 11 positions agree with TRBD2. In germline, CDR1 is KGHSH, CDR2 LQKENI. The V gene end was trimmed by 3 bases and the J gene end by 8 bases; junction bases not matched to a gene: 3. The CDR3 contains 14 residues. The CDR3 reads CASSPISGGDEQFF. As DNA, the CDR3 is TGTGCCAGCTCACCTATTAGCGGGGGGGATGAGCAGTTCTTC. Supplemented by reference TRBV18 and TRBJ2-1, the full variable domain reads NAGVMQNPRHLVRRRGQEARLRCSPMKGHSHVYWYRQLPEEGLKFMVYLQKENIIDESGMPKERFSAEFPKEGPSILRIQQVVRGDSAAYFCASSPISGGDEQFFGPGTRLTVL.

The V call is TRBV7-9, the J call TRBJ2-1, with 12 bases that match TRBD2. Trimming at V came to 5 bases and at J to 8 bases, leaving 7 bases not matched to a gene. CDR1 SEHNR and CDR2 FQNEAQ come from the germline V gene (reference sequence). The CDR3 is made up of 15 amino acids. CDR3 sequence (DNA): TGTGCCAGCAGCCCCCGGACTAGCGGGGAGGATGAGCAGTTCTTC. Amino acids: CASSPRTSGEDEQFF.

This clone was seen a few times. V usage is TRBV5-1 and J usage is TRBJ1-1, with 7 bases lining up with TRBD1. V shed 4 bases and J 5 bases; nucleotides not matched to a gene: 8. CDR1 is SGHRS, CDR2 YFSETQ, per germline. The CDR3 has 14 amino acids. This CDR3 is CASSPQGIGTEAFF. The CDR3 region has the DNA TGCGCCAGCAGCCCACAGGGGATTGGGACTGAAGCTTTCTTT.

The rearrangement joins TRBV30 to TRBJ1-3; 7 bases line up with TRBD1. The CDR3 has 15 residues. Germline V CDR1 and CDR2: GTSNPN, SVGIG (reference sequence). Trimming took 5 bases from V and 3 from J; bases not matched to a gene: 10. CDR3 sequence reads: CAWAPPGGYGNTIYF. CDR3 sequence (DNA): TGTGCCTGGGCTCCGCCAGGGGGTTATGGAAACACCATATATTTT.

The rearrangement joins TRBV6-1 to TRBJ2-7; 11 positions match TRBD1. Germline V gene lookup returns CDR1 MNHNS and CDR2 SASEGT. V lost 2 bases, J lost 5 bases, and 5 bases stayed unmatched. The CDR3 consists of 15 residues. CDR3 DNA: TGTGCCAGCAGTGAATTGGACAGGGGGCTTGACGAGCAGTACTTC. Translating it yields CASSELDRGLDEQYF.

The V gene is TRBV7-9, the J gene TRBJ1-1; 10 positions agree with TRBD1. The CDR3 is made up of 13 amino acids. V lost 5 bases, J lost 11 bases, and 8 bases stayed unmatched. Per germline, CDR1 SEHNR and CDR2 FQNEAQ (reference sequence). The CDR3 DNA follows: TGTGCCAGCAGCCGCGGGACAGGGGAACGGGCTTTCTTT. Encoded protein: CASSRGTGERAFF.

The chain couples TRBV19 to TRBJ2-4; D unresolved. CDR1 is LNHDA and CDR2 is SQIVND in the germline V gene (reference sequence). The CDR3 is 12 residues long. V was pared by 8 bases and J by 1 base, with 6 bases between. CDR3 amino acids: CASRTAKNIQYF. The CDR3 DNA reads TGTGCCAGTCGGACGGCCAAAAACATTCAGTACTTC.

This clone has only one observation. CDR3 amino acids: CASSSSRGAHTDTQYF. The CDR3 DNA reads TGCGCCAGCAGCTCCTCCCGGGGGGCCCACACAGATACGCAGTATTTT. The chain links TRBV4-1 to TRBJ2-3; possible D gene TRBD2, 7 bases. CDR3 length: 16 residues. Germline V CDR1 and CDR2: MGHRA, YSYEKL. V lost 5 bases to trimming and J lost 2 bases, with 17 bases between them.

The sample holds one count of this clone. The chain couples TRBV2 to TRBJ2-7; TRBD2 matches 7 bases. The CDR3 extends over 13 amino acids. Trimming removed 6 bases from V and 3 bases from J; junction bases left unmatched: 5. Germline V lookup: CDR1 SNHLY, CDR2 FYNNEI. CDR3 DNA sequence: TGTGCCAGCAGGGGGGAGGGAAACTACGAGCAGTACTTC. Protein: CASRGEGNYEQYF. Full variable domain (remainder filled in from reference TRBV2 and TRBJ2-7): EPEVTQTPSHQVTQMGQEVILRCVPISNHLYFYWYRQILGQKVEFLVSFYNNEISEKSEIFDDQFSVERPDGSNFTLKIRSTKLEDSAMYFCASRGEGNYEQYFGPGTRLTVT.

The genes are TRBV30 and TRBJ1-3, with no clear D. Germline-derived CDR1 and CDR2 are GTSNPN and SVGIG (reference sequence). The CDR3 covers 13 residues. V dropped 3 bases and J dropped 0 bases, with 6 bases sitting between them. CDR3 sequence: CAWSPNSGNTIYF. CDR3 coding DNA: TGTGCCTGGAGCCCCAACTCTGGAAACACCATATATTTT.

This chain links TRBV19 with TRBJ1-2; TRBD1 aligns across 7 bases. Losses at the gene ends were 4 bases for V and 4 bases for J; bases not matched to a gene: 3. Germline lookup yields CDR1 LNHDA and CDR2 SQIVND (reference sequence). CDR3 size: 13 residues. The CDR3 nucleotides are TGTGCCAGTAGTACGGACAGGTTCTATGGCTACACCTTC. This sequence encodes CASSTDRFYGYTF.

V and J are TRBV2 and TRBJ2-7; D call uncertain. Trimming pared 8 bases from V and 0 bases from J, leaving 8 bases between. The CDR3 covers 12 residues. Germline V gene data show CDR1 as SNHLY and CDR2 as FYNNEI. As DNA, the CDR3 is TGTGCCAGCCGACCGATCTCCTACGAGCAGTACTTC. Its translation is CASRPISYEQYF.

This clone appeared a single time. The DNA for the CDR3 is TGTGCCAGCAGCTTAGCCCGGGACAGGGAGCACGAGCAGTACTTC. Encoded protein: CASSLARDREHEQYF. The chain recombines TRBV7-6 with TRBJ2-7; TRBD1 matches at 9 bases. V was pared by 0 bases and J by 5 bases, with 5 bases of the junction left unmatched. There are 15 residues in the CDR3. Germline-derived CDR1 and CDR2 are SGHVS and FNYEAQ.